What follows are 28 T cell receptor beta chains derived from one specimen sequenced in a study of blood T cell repertoires in COVID-19. Clones were sequenced by immunoSEQ multiplex PCR, and TCRdb holds only the in-frame ones, with some missing. The sample holds under 150,000 clones, about four fifths seen once. The source material was peripheral blood. The receptors derive from a human donor in a cohort sampled during active COVID-19.

The rearrangement uses TRBV5-6 and TRBJ1-6; D may be TRBD1 (6 bases). This CDR3 contains 12 residues. Trimming stripped 4 bases from V and 17 bases from J, with 16 bases between. Germline V gene sequence: CDR1 SGHDT, CDR2 YYEEEE. In DNA, the CDR3 is TGTGCCAGCAGCACCTCAGGGGCCCCAATCCACTTT. As protein: CASSTSGAPIHF.

The chain couples TRBV6-5 to TRBJ1-1; 7 nucleotides line up with TRBD1. Germline lookup yields CDR1 MNHEY and CDR2 SVGAGI. V was pared by 6 bases and J by 1 base, with 2 bases of the junction left unmatched. The CDR3 loop spans 13 amino acids. The CDR3 DNA sequence: TGTGCCAGCAGCCCAGGGGGGAACACTGAAGCTTTCTTT. Its protein product is CASSPGGNTEAFF.

V usage is TRBV6-5 and J usage is TRBJ2-3; 7 nucleotides align to TRBD1. V lost 6 bases, J lost 4 bases, and 7 bases stayed unmatched. CDR1 and CDR2 (germline): MNHEY, SVGAGI. The CDR3 consists of 14 residues. The CDR3 nucleotides are TGTGCCAGCAGCCTCGGACAGGCGGCAGATACGCAGTATTTT. As protein: CASSLGQAADTQYF.

The chain is built from TRBV4-3 and TRBJ2-3, with 7 nucleotides matching TRBD2. This CDR3 has 16 residues. Germline loops: CDR1 LGHNA, CDR2 YSLEER. V shed 0 bases and J 0 bases; nucleotides not matched to a gene: 3. CDR3 sequence (DNA): TGCGCCAGCAGCCAAGATAGCGGGCCTAGCACAGATACGCAGTATTTT. Translating gives CASSQDSGPSTDTQYF.

This clone was picked up one time. The chain links TRBV15 to TRBJ1-5; the D is unclear. Germline assignment: CDR1 LNHNV and CDR2 YYDKDF (reference sequence). This CDR3 has 15 residues. Trimming pared 0 bases from V and 4 bases from J, leaving 10 bases between. The CDR3 loop is CATSRDGARNQPQHF. For the CDR3, the DNA is TGTGCCACCAGCAGAGATGGCGCGAGGAATCAGCCCCAGCATTTT.

V and J are TRBV29-1 and TRBJ2-2; 8 bases map to TRBD2. V was clipped by 6 bases and J by 0 bases; unmatched bases: 3. The CDR3 loop spans 14 amino acids. Germline V CDR1 and CDR2: SQVTM, ANQGSEA. Here the CDR3 DNA reads TGCAGCGTCCGGGAGGGGTCGAACACCGGGGAGCTGTTTTTT. This translates into CSVREGSNTGELFF.

This chain joins TRBV30 and TRBJ2-1; possibly TRBD1 for D (5 bases). CDR1 and CDR2 (germline): GTSNPN, SVGIG (reference sequence). The V end lost 4 bases, the J end lost 0 bases, and 7 bases lay between the germline ends. The CDR3 extends over 13 amino acids. The CDR3 nucleotides are TGTGCCTGGACAGGGTCCTCCTACAATGAGCAGTTCTTC. Its protein is CAWTGSSYNEQFF.

The chain uses TRBV12-3 or TRBV12-4 and TRBJ2-7; no reliable D call. The length of the CDR3 is 12 residues. V lost 6 bases, J lost 2 bases, and 8 bases lay in between. Here the CDR3 reads CASSAGPYEQYF. The DNA of the CDR3 is TGTGCCAGCAGCGCCGGTCCCTACGAGCAGTACTTC.

V gene TRBV18 combines with J gene TRBJ1-5; tentatively, D is TRBD1 (6 bases). V was cut by 2 bases and J by 2 bases, with 10 bases left in between. This CDR3 comprises 15 residues. CDR1 is KGHSH and CDR2 is LQKENI in the germline V gene. In DNA form, the CDR3 reads TGTGCCAGCTCACCATGGGGGCAAGGCAATCAGCCCCAGCATTTT. Protein: CASSPWGQGNQPQHF.

The rearrangement links TRBV7-3 to TRBJ2-2, with a weak D call TRBD1 (5 bases). There are 15 residues in the CDR3. Germline assignment: CDR1 SGHTA and CDR2 FQGTGA. V was trimmed by 1 base and J by 5 bases, leaving 11 bases between them. The CDR3, as DNA: TGTGCCAGCAGCTTAAGGGCAGGGAAAACCGGGGAGCTGTTTTTT. Translation: CASSLRAGKTGELFF.

The chain employs TRBV20-1 and TRBJ1-2; D ambiguous. CDR1 DFQATT and CDR2 SNEGSKA come from the germline V gene (reference sequence). This CDR3 has 13 residues. V lost 3 bases and J lost 0, with 8 bases in between. The chain's CDR3 is CSASYATNYGYTF. CDR3 bases: TGCAGTGCTAGTTACGCTACTAACTATGGCTACACCTTC.

The chain recombines TRBV9 with TRBJ2-1; 7 bases line up with TRBD2. Germline V gives CDR1 SGDLS, CDR2 YYNGEE. The V and J ends lost 4 bases and 5 bases, in that order; junction bases with no gene match: 3. The CDR3 has 13 residues. The CDR3, as DNA: TGTGCCAGCAGCCTTGGGGGGGACAATGAGCAGTTCTTC. It yields the protein CASSLGGDNEQFF.

The gene calls are TRBV5-1 and TRBJ2-1, with 9 bases that match TRBD2. Per the germline V gene, CDR1 is SGHRS and CDR2 is YFSETQ. The J segment lost 8 bases and the V segment lost 1 base, leaving 7 bases of the junction unmatched. The CDR3 has 15 residues. This chain's CDR3 is CASSLKLAGQDEQFF. As DNA, the CDR3 is TGCGCCAGCAGCTTGAAACTAGCGGGTCAGGATGAGCAGTTCTTC.

The gene calls are TRBV5-4 and TRBJ2-3, with TRBD1 as a possible D gene (5 bases). This CDR3 contains 13 residues. Deletions cut 4 bases from V and 5 bases from J, with 11 bases between. The V gene's germline CDR1 is SGHNT and CDR2 YYREEE (reference sequence). CDR3 sequence reads: CASSIRGIDTQYF. CDR3 nucleotides: TGTGCCAGCAGCATTAGGGGAATAGATACGCAGTATTTT.

The chain employs TRBV4-1 and TRBJ2-1; 14 nucleotides agree with TRBD2. The V gene's germline CDR1 is MGHRA and CDR2 YSYEKL. There are 21 residues in the CDR3. V gave up 4 bases and J gave up 0 bases; unmatched junction bases: 14. The CDR3 DNA reads TGCGCCAGCAGCCCTGAGCCCGGGACTAGCGGGGGTTTGAGCTCCTACAATGAGCAGTTCTTC. It is translated as CASSPEPGTSGGLSSYNEQFF.

Here the CDR3 reads CASSRQDSNQPQHF. CDR3 in DNA: TGTGCCAGCTCGAGACAGGATAGCAATCAGCCCCAGCATTTT. The chain combines TRBV16 with TRBJ1-5, with D possibly matching TRBD1 (6 bases). The V end lost 8 bases, the J end lost 0 bases, and 11 bases lay between the germline ends. Germline V gene sequence: CDR1 KGHSY, CDR2 FQNENV. There are 14 residues in the CDR3.

This clone was seen only once. The V call is TRBV28, the J call TRBJ1-5; 10 nucleotides line up with TRBD1. Germline CDR1 is MDHEN and CDR2 is SYDVKM. The CDR3 has 17 residues. The trim removed 9 bases at V and 0 bases at J, leaving 11 bases unmatched. The CDR3 spells CASGLGTGEGSNQPQHF. CDR3 sequence (DNA): TGTGCCAGTGGGCTGGGGACAGGGGAAGGTAGCAATCAGCCCCAGCATTTT.

The chain employs TRBV6-2 or TRBV6-3 and TRBJ1-1, with D perhaps matching TRBD1 (5 bases). Germline CDR1 and CDR2: MNHEY and SVGEGT. The CDR3 length is 13 residues. V was pared by 2 bases and J by 5 bases, with 9 bases between. The CDR3 bases are TGTGCCAGCAGTTACGCGGGACGAACTGAAGCTTTCTTT. Protein product: CASSYAGRTEAFF.

This clone has just one count. V usage is TRBV30 and J usage is TRBJ2-7; 7 positions match TRBD1. The germline V gene encodes CDR1 GTSNPN and CDR2 SVGIG (reference sequence). The CDR3 extends over 13 amino acids. V shed 7 bases, J shed 0 bases, and the junction held 6 bases outside the gene matches. The CDR3 here is CASEDRSSYEQYF. In DNA, the CDR3 is TGTGCCTCAGAGGACAGGAGCTCCTACGAGCAGTACTTC.

This chain links TRBV2 with TRBJ2-1; 8 bases fit TRBD2. Germline loops: CDR1 SNHLY, CDR2 FYNNEI. The CDR3 runs to 15 residues. Unmatched junction bases numbered 5, after V lost 2 bases and J lost 5 bases. The CDR3 sequence is CASSETTSGNNEQFF. In DNA form, the CDR3 reads TGTGCCAGCAGTGAAACAACTAGCGGTAACAATGAGCAGTTCTTC.

The rearrangement joins TRBV7-9 to TRBJ2-1; TRBD1 might be the D (6 bases). V gave up 4 bases and J gave up 0 bases, with 13 bases separating them. The CDR3 has 16 residues. CDR1 is SEHNR and CDR2 is FQNEAQ in the germline V gene (reference sequence). CDR3 in amino acids: CASSSDSLSSYNEQFF. CDR3 sequence (DNA): TGTGCCAGCAGCTCGGACAGCTTGAGCTCCTACAATGAGCAGTTCTTC.

The rearrangement links TRBV5-4 to TRBJ1-6; D is uncertain. CDR3 length equals 16 residues. Germline-derived CDR1 and CDR2 are SGHNT and YYREEE (reference sequence). Trimming shortened V by 3 bases and J by 5 bases, and 15 bases separated the two germline ends. CDR3 sequence: CASSSKKGVNNSPLHF. CDR3 DNA: TGTGCCAGCAGCTCCAAAAAGGGAGTTAATAATTCACCCCTCCACTTT.

The rearrangement joins TRBV9 to TRBJ1-1, with D hard to call. The CDR3 runs to 13 residues. The V and J ends lost 1 base and 2 bases respectively, with 6 bases between them. Germline CDR1 SGDLS, CDR2 YYNGEE. The CDR3 DNA is TGTGCCAGCAGCGTAATCTTAAACACTGAAGCTTTCTTT. Amino acids: CASSVILNTEAFF.

CDR3 nucleotide sequence: TGTGCCAGCAGCTTAGTGGGACAGATGAACACCGGGGAGCTGTTTTTT. It codes for CASSLVGQMNTGELFF. This chain links TRBV7-9 with TRBJ2-2; 7 positions match TRBD1. V shed 1 base and J 1 base; nucleotides not matched to a gene: 3. Germline CDR1 is SEHNR and CDR2 is FQNEAQ (reference sequence). This CDR3 spans 16 amino acids.

V gene TRBV9 combines with J gene TRBJ2-7; TRBD2 matches 8 bases. CDR3 length: 15 residues. CDR1 is SGDLS, CDR2 YYNGEE, per germline. The ends lost 0 bases at V and 4 bases at J; junction bases unmatched: 6. The CDR3 bases are TGTGCCAGCAGCGTAGGTTCGGAGCGGGGGTACGAGCAGTACTTC. Translation: CASSVGSERGYEQYF.

The DNA of the CDR3 is TGTGCCAGTAGCCAAGGCGTCGGGGGTCATGACTATGGCTACACCTTC. Translating it yields CASSQGVGGHDYGYTF. The rearrangement joins TRBV19 to TRBJ1-2, with D possibly TRBD1 on 5 matching bases. V was shortened by 6 bases and J by 3 bases, with 20 bases between the two germline ends. The CDR3 runs to 16 residues. Germline assignment: CDR1 LNHDA and CDR2 SQIVND (reference sequence).

The chain couples TRBV5-1 to TRBJ2-2; 8 nucleotides match TRBD2. V trimming: 0 bases; J trimming: 4 bases; junction bases outside the gene matches: 2. The germline CDR1 and CDR2 sequences are SGHRS and YFSETQ. This CDR3 is 15 amino acids long. CDR3 loop: CASSLVGGATGELFF. CDR3 DNA sequence: TGCGCCAGCAGCTTGGTCGGGGGGGCCACCGGGGAGCTGTTTTTT.

J is TRBJ2-2 and V is TRBV30; 9 nucleotides match TRBD1. CDR3 length: 16 residues. Per germline, CDR1 GTSNPN and CDR2 SVGIG (reference sequence). V gave up 2 bases and J gave up 3 bases; unmatched junction bases: 7. The DNA of the CDR3 is TGTGCCTGGAGTTCCCCGGACAGGGGCGACACCGGGGAGCTGTTTTTT. As protein: CAWSSPDRGDTGELFF.